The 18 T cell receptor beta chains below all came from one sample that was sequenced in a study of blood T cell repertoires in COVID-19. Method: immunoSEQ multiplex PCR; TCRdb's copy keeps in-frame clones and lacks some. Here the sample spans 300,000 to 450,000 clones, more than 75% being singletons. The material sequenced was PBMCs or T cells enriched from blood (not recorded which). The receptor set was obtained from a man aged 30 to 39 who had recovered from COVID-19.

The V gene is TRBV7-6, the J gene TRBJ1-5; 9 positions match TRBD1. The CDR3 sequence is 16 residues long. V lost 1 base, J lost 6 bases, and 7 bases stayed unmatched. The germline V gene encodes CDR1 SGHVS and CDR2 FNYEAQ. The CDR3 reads CASSLETGGAGQPQHF. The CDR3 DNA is TGTGCCAGCAGCTTAGAAACAGGGGGCGCGGGTCAGCCCCAGCATTTT.

Here the CDR3 DNA reads TGTGCCAGCAGCTTAAGGGGCACCCCCTACGAGCAGTACTTC. It encodes CASSLRGTPYEQYF. The chain has TRBV11-2 and TRBJ2-7; TRBD1 is a possible D gene (5 bases). Germline CDR1 SGHAT, CDR2 FQNNGV. This CDR3 has 14 residues. The V end lost 2 bases, the J end lost 2 bases, and 10 bases lay between the germline ends.

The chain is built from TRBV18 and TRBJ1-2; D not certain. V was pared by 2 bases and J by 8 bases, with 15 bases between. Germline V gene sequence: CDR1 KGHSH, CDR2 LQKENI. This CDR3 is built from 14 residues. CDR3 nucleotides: TGTGCCAGCTCACCATTAGTAATCGGAGGCGGCTACACCTTC. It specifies CASSPLVIGGGYTF.

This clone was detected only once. The CDR3 nucleotides are TGTGCCAGCAGTTACTCAGCACAGGGGGCCAACACTGAAGCTTTCTTT. This sequence encodes CASSYSAQGANTEAFF. The chain uses TRBV6-6 and TRBJ1-1, with 9 bases identical to TRBD1. Looked up from germline, CDR1 is MNHNY and CDR2 is SVGAGI (reference sequence). This CDR3 contains 16 residues. Trimming removed 0 bases from V and 2 bases from J; junction bases left unmatched: 4.

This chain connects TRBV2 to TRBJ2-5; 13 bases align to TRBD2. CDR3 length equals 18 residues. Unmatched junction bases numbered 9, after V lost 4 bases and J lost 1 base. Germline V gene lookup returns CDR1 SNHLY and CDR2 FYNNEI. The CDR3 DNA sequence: TGTGCCAGCAGTGGGGGACTAGCGGGGAGCCACCTCCAAGAGACCCAGTACTTC. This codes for CASSGGLAGSHLQETQYF.

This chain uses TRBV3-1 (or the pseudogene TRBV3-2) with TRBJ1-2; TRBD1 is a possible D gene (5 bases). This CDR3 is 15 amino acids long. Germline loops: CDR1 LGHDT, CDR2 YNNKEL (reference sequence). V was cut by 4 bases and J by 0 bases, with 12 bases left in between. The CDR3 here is CASSLGTGANYGYTF. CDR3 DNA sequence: TGTGCCAGCAGCCTCGGGACGGGAGCTAACTATGGCTACACCTTC.

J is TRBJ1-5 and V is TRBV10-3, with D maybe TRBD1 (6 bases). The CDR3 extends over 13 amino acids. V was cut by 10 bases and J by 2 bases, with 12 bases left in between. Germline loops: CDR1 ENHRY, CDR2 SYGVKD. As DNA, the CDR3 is TGTGCCACTAGGCCAGGGGGCAATCAGCCCCAGCATTTT. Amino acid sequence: CATRPGGNQPQHF.

The CDR3 loop reads CASKRQGLYNEQFF. The CDR3 nucleotides are TGTGCCAGTAAACGTCAGGGACTCTACAATGAGCAGTTCTTC. The V and J genes are TRBV19 and TRBJ2-1; TRBD2 is a possible D gene (6 bases). V lost 7 bases and J 3 bases, leaving 13 bases between the germline ends. This CDR3 comprises 14 residues. Per germline, CDR1 LNHDA and CDR2 SQIVND (reference sequence).

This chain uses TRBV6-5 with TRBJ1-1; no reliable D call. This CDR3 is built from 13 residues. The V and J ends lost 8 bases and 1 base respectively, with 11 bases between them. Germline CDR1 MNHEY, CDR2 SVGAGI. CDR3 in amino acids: CASHLSGNTEAFF. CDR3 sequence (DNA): TGTGCCAGCCATTTGTCGGGGAACACTGAAGCTTTCTTT.

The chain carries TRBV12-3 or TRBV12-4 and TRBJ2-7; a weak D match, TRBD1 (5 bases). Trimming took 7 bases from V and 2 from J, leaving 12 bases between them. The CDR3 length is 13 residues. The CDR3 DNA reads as TGTGCCAGCAAGAAGCAGGGAACCTACGAGCAGTACTTC. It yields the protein CASKKQGTYEQYF.

The CDR3 DNA is TGTGCCAGCAGTGAAATACGACAGGGGGATAGTCAGCCCCAGCATTTT. Amino acid sequence: CASSEIRQGDSQPQHF. V and J are TRBV2 and TRBJ1-5, with 9 bases lining up with TRBD1. J gave up 6 bases and V 2 bases, and 8 bases lay outside the gene matches. CDR3 length: 16 amino acids. Germline values: CDR1 SNHLY, CDR2 FYNNEI.

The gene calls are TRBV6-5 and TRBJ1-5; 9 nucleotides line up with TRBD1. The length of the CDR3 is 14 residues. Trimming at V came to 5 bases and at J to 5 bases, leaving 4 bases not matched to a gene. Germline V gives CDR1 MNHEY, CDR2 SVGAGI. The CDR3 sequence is CASSMDRGHQPQHF. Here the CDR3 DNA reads TGTGCCAGCAGTATGGACAGGGGTCATCAGCCCCAGCATTTT.

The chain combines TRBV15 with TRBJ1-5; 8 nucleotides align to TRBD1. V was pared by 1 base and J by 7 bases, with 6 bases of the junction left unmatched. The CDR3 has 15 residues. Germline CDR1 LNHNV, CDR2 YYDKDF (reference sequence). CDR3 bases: TGTGCCACCAGCAGAGTCGGACAGGGATCGCAGCCCCAGCATTTT. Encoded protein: CATSRVGQGSQPQHF. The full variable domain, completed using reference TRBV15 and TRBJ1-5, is DAMVIQNPRYQVTQFGKPVTLSCSQTLNHNVMYWYQQKSSQAPKLLFHYYDKDFNNEADTPDNFQSRRPNTSFCFLDIRSPGLGDTAMYLCATSRVGQGSQPQHFGDGTRLSIL.

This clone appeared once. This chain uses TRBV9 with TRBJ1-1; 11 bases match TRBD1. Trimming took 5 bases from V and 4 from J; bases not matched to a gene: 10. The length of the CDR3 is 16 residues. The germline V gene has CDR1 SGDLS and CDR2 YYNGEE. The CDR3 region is CASSIDGTGGITEAFF. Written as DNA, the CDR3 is TGTGCCAGCAGTATCGACGGGACAGGGGGTATCACTGAAGCTTTCTTT.

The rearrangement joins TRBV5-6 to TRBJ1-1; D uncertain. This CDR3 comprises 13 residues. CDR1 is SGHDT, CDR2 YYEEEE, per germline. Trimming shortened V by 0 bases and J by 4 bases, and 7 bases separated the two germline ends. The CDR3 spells CASSLVDFTEAFF. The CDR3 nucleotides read TGTGCCAGCAGCTTGGTCGACTTCACTGAAGCTTTCTTT.

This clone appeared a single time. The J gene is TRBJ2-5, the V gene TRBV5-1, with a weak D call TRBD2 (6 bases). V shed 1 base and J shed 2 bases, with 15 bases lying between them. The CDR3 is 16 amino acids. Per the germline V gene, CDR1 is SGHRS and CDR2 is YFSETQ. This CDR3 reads CASSLLGRGRQETQYF. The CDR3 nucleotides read TGCGCCAGCAGCTTGTTAGGTCGGGGGAGGCAAGAGACCCAGTACTTC.

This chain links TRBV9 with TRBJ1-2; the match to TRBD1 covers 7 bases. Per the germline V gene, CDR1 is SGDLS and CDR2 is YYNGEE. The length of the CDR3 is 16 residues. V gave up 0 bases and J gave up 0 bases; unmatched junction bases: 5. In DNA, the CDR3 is TGTGCCAGCAGCGTAGTTCAGGGGGACTCTAACTATGGCTACACCTTC. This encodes CASSVVQGDSNYGYTF.

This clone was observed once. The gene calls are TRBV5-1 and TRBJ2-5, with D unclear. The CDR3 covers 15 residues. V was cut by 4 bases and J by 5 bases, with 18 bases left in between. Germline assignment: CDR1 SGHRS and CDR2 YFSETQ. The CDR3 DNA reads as TGCGCCAGCAGCCCCGAATACTACCTCGCGGAGACCCAGTACTTC. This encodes CASSPEYYLAETQYF.